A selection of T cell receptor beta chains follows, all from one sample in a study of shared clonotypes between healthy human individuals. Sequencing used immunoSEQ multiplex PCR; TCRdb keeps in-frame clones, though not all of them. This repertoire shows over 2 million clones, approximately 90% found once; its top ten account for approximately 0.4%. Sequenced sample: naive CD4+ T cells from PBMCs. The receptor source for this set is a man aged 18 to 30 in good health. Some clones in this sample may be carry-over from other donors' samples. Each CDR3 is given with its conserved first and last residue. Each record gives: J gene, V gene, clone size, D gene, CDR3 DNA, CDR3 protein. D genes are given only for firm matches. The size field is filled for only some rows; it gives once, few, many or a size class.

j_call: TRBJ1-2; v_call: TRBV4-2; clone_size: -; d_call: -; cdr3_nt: TGTGCCAGCAGCGACGGGACGGACGGTCCTAACTATGGCTACACCTTC; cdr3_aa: CASSDGTDGPNYGYTF
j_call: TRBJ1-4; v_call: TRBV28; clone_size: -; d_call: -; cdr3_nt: TGTGCCAGCAGTTTATACAGGAGGAATGAAAAACTGTTTTTT; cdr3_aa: CASSLYRRNEKLFF
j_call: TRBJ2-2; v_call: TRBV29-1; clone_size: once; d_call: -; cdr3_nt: TGCAGCGTTGAGGGAACAAAACAGGGCACCGGGGAGCTGTTTTTT; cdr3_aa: CSVEGTKQGTGELFF
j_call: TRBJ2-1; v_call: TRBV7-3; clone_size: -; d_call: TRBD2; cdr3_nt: TGTGCCAGCAGCTTAGGGAGCGGGAGTAGTTCCTACAATGAGCAGTTCTTC; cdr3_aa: CASSLGSGSSSYNEQFF
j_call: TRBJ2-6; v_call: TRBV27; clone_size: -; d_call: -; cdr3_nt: TGTGCCGGTAGGGGGTCTGGGGCCAACGTCCTGACTTTC; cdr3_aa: CAGRGSGANVLTF
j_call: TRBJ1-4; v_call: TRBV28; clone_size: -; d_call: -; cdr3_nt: TGTGCCAGCACCGTCAGGGTGGGGGCAACTAATGAAAAACTGTTTTTT; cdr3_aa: CASTVRVGATNEKLFF
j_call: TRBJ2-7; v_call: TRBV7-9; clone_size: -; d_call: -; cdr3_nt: TGTGCCAGCAGCTTAGTCAGGGACTCCTACGAGCAGTACTTC; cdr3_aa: CASSLVRDSYEQYF
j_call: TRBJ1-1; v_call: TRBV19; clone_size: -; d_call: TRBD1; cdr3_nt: TGTGCCAGTAGTCCCCGGACAGGGCCCAACACTGAAGCTTTCTTT; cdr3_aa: CASSPRTGPNTEAFF
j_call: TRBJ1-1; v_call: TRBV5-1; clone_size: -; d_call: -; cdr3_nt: TGCGCCAGCTGCAACGTCGGGGGTTCGGGAGCTGAAGCTTTCTTT; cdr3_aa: CASCNVGGSGAEAFF
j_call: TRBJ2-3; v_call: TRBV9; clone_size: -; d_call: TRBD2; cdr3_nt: TGTGCCAGCAGCGTGACTAGCGGGACAGATACGCAGTATTTT; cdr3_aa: CASSVTSGTDTQYF
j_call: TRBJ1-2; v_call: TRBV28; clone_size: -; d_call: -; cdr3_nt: TGTGCCAGCAGTATGACAGACTATGGCTACACCTTC; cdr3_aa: CASSMTDYGYTF
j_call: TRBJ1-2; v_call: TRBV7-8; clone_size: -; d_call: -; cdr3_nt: TGTGCCAGCAGCGTAACCGGGAGGGCAGGGGGCTACACCTTC; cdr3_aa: CASSVTGRAGGYTF
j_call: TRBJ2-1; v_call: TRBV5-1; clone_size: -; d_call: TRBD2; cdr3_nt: TGCGCCAGCAGCTTTCTAGCGGGAGTGTACAATGAGCAGTTCTTC; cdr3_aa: CASSFLAGVYNEQFF
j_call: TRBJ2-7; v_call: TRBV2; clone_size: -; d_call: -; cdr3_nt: TGTGCCAGCAGTGTGGGTGAGCAGTACTTC; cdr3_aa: CASSVGEQYF
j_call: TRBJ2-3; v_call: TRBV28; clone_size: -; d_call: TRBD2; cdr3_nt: TGTGCCAGCGGATTAACAGCGGGGACTAGCACAGATACGCAGTATTTT; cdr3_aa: CASGLTAGTSTDTQYF
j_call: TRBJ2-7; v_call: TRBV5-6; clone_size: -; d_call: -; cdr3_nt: TGTGCCAGCAGCTTGTTCAGCTACGAGCAGTACTTC; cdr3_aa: CASSLFSYEQYF
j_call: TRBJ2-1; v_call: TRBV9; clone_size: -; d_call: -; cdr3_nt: TGTGCCAGCAGCCCGATGGGAGGCTCCTACAATGAGCAGTTCTTC; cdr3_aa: CASSPMGGSYNEQFF
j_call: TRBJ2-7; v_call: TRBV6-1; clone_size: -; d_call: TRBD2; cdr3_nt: TGTGCCAGCAGTGAAGCGGGACTAGCGCCGTACGAGCAGTACTTC; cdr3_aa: CASSEAGLAPYEQYF
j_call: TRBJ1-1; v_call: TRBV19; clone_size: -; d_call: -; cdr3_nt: TGTGCCAGTAGTATAGCCGGGCGTGGAGGGTTGAACACTGAAGCTTTCTTT; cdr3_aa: CASSIAGRGGLNTEAFF
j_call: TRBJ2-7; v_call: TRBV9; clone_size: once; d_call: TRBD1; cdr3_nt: TGTGCCAGCAGCGAAGGGACAGGGGGATACGAGCAGTACTTC; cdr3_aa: CASSEGTGGYEQYF
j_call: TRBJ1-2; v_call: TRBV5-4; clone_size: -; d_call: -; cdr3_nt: TGTGCCAGCAGCTTGCCACAGGGTGGGAACTATGGCTACACCTTC; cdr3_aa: CASSLPQGGNYGYTF
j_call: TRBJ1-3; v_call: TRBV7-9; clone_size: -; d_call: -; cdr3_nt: TGTGCCAGCAGCTTTGGCAGGGAGACCTCTGGAAACACCATATATTTT; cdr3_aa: CASSFGRETSGNTIYF
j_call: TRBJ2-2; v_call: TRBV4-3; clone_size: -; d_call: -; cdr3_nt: TGCGCCAGCAGCCTTTTGGCAGGGGAGAACACCGGGGAGCTGTTTTTT; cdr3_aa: CASSLLAGENTGELFF
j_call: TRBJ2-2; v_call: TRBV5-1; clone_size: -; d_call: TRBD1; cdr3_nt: TGCGCCAGCAGCCCATGGGACAGCTCGGTTGGGGAGCTGTTTTTT; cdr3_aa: CASSPWDSSVGELFF
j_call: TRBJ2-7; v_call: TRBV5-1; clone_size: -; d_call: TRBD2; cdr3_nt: TGCGCCAGCAGCTGGGGACTAGAGTACGCCCCCTACGAGCAGTACTTC; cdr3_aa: CASSWGLEYAPYEQYF
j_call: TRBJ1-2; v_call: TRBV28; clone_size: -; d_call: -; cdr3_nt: TGTGCCAGCAGTTTGGTCTGGCGGCCTGATAACTATGGCTACACCTTC; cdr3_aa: CASSLVWRPDNYGYTF
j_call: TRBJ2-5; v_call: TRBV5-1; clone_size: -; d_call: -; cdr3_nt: TGCGCCAGCAGCTTGGTGATAGACCTGGCGACCCAGTACTTC; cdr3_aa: CASSLVIDLATQYF
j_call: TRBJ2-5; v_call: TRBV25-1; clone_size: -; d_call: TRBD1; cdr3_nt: TGTGCCAGCAGTGAATGGACAGGAACGGGAGAGACCCAGTACTTC; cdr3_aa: CASSEWTGTGETQYF
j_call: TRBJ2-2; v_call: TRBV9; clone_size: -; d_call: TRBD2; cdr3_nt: TGTGCCAGCAGCTTCTCTAGCGGGAGGCAGTTGGGGGAGCTGTTTTTT; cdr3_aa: CASSFSSGRQLGELFF
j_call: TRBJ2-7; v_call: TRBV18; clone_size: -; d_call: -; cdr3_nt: TGTGCCAGCTCACCCGAGACAGGAACCTACGAGCAGTACTTC; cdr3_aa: CASSPETGTYEQYF
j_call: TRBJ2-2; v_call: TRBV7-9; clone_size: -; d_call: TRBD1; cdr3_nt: TGTGCCAGCAGCCTTTGGACAGGGGAAGCCGGGGAGCTGTTTTTT; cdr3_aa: CASSLWTGEAGELFF
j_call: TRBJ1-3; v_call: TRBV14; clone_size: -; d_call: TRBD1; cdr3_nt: TGTGCCAGCAGCCAACAGGGGGTATTATCTGGAAACACCATATATTTT; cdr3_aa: CASSQQGVLSGNTIYF
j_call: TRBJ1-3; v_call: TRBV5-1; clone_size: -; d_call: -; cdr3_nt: TGCGCCAGCAGCTCCACCGGGTCCCCCGGCGGAAACACCATATATTTT; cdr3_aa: CASSSTGSPGGNTIYF
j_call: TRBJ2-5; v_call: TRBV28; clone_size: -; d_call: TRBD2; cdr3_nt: TGTGCCAGCAGGACTAGCGGGAAGCAATGGGAGACCCAGTACTTC; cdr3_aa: CASRTSGKQWETQYF
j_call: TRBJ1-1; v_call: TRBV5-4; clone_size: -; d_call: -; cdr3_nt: TGTGCCAGCAACCCCGGGGGGGGCATCACTGAAGCTTTCTTT; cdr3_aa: CASNPGGGITEAFF
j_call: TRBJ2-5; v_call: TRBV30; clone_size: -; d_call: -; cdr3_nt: TGTGCCTGGAGTTCTCCTGACTGGTACCAAGAGACCCAGTACTTC; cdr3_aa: CAWSSPDWYQETQYF
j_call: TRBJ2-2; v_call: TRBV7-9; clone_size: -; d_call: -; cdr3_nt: TGTGCCAGCAGCTTTGGTCGCGCGGGAACCGGGGAGCTGTTTTTT; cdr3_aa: CASSFGRAGTGELFF
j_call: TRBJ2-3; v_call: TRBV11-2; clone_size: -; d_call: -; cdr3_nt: TGTGCCAGCAGCTTGGACAGCTTCCCAGATACGCAGTATTTT; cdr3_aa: CASSLDSFPDTQYF
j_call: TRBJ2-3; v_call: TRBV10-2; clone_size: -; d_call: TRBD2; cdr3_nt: TGCGCCGCCAGCCGCACGATGATAGCGGGAGAAGTAACGCAGTATTTT; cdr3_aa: CAASRTMIAGEVTQYF
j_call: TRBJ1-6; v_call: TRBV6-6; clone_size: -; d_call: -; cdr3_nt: TGTGCCAGCAGTCCACAGGGTGTACAAACTCCCCTCCACTTT; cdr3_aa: CASSPQGVQTPLHF
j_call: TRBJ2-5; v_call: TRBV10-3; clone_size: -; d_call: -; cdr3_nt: TGTGCCATCAGTGAGCCGACCCGGCCGGGGGAGACCCAGTACTTC; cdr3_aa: CAISEPTRPGETQYF
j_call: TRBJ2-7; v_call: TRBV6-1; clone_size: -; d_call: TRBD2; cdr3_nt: TGTGCCAGCAGGACTAGCGGGTTCTCGACCTACGAGCAGTACTTC; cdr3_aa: CASRTSGFSTYEQYF
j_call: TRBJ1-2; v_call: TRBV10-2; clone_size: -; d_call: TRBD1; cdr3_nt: TGCGCCAGCAGTCGCCCCGACAGGGGAGGGTTGGGGTATGGCTACACCTTC; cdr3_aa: CASSRPDRGGLGYGYTF
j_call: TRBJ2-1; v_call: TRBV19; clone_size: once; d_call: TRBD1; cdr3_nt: TGTGCCAGTAGTTCCGACAGGGGGTACAATGAGCAGTTCTTC; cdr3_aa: CASSSDRGYNEQFF
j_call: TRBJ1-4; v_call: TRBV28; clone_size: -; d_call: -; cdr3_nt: TGTGCCAGCAGTTTGGACAGAGCGGCAACTAATGAAAAACTGTTTTTT; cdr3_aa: CASSLDRAATNEKLFF
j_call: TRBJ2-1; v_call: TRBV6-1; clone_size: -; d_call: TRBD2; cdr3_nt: TGTGCCAGCAGTGCACGCCCCGGGGGGACTAGCGGTTACAATGAGCAGTTCTTC; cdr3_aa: CASSARPGGTSGYNEQFF
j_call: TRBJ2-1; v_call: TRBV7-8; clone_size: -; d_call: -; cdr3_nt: TGTGCCAGCAGCCGGGCCGGGACAGAGCAGTTCTTC; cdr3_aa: CASSRAGTEQFF